This is a list of T cell receptor beta chains from one sample in a study of vaccination and CD4 T cells after COVID-19. TCRdb re-analysed the PCR reads in MiXCR, keeping a single row per CDR3 protein. The sample yields 22,000 or so distinct CDR3 sequences, around 45% seen once. These receptors have no known antigen. The sample was CD4+ T cells from blood, cultured in vitro. These receptors originate from a human donor who had recovered from COVID-19. CDR3s include the opening cysteine and the closing phenylalanine or tryptophan. A D gene is named only where the DNA matches it firmly. Rows give clone size only sometimes, using once, few, many, or a class for an expanded clone.

d_call | j_call | v_call | clone_size | cdr3_length | cdr3_aa | cdr3_nt
. | TRBJ1-1 | TRBV24-1 | . | 13 | CATSDGLTAEAFF | TGTGCCACCAGTGATGGACTTACAGCTGAAGCTTTCTTT
TRBD2 | TRBJ2-7 | TRBV6-5 | few | 19 | CASSYQPPDSGGYSYEQYF | TGTGCCAGCAGTTACCAACCTCCCGATAGCGGGGGGTATTCCTACGAGCAGTACTTC
TRBD1 | TRBJ2-3 | TRBV7-8 | once | 16 | CASSPDRGTFTDTQYF | TGTGCCAGCAGCCCGGACAGGGGAACTTTCACAGATACGCAGTATTTT
. | TRBJ2-7 | TRBV19 | once | 13 | CASSKDPRYEQYF | TGTGCCAGTAGTAAGGACCCCCGGTACGAGCAGTACTTC
. | TRBJ2-5 | TRBV6-5 | . | 14 | CASSFRVGRETQYF | TGTGCCAGCAGTTTCAGGGTGGGGCGGGAGACCCAGTACTTC
. | TRBJ1-1 | TRBV7-3 | few | 16 | CASSLLPNRVNTEAFF | TGTGCCAGCAGCTTACTGCCGAACAGGGTGAACACTGAAGCTTTCTTT
TRBD2 | TRBJ2-2 | TRBV20-1 | few | 15 | CSASSSGRFTGELFF | TGCAGTGCTAGTTCGAGCGGGAGGTTCACCGGGGAGCTGTTTTTT
TRBD1 | TRBJ1-1 | TRBV10-3 | few | 13 | CAIRGQSNTEAFF | TGTGCCATCAGGGGACAGTCGAACACTGAAGCTTTCTTT
. | TRBJ2-1 | TRBV2 | . | 15 | CASSVDSDTYNEQFF | TGTGCCAGCAGCGTGGACAGCGATACCTACAATGAGCAGTTCTTC
. | TRBJ2-3 | TRBV12-3/TRBV12-4 | few | 13 | CASRGTYTDTQYF | TGTGCCAGCAGGGGGACGTACACAGATACGCAGTATTTT
. | TRBJ2-5 | TRBV12-3/TRBV12-4 | . | 14 | CTSSLGQMVETQYF | TGTACCAGCAGTTTAGGCCAGATGGTGGAGACCCAGTACTTC
TRBD2 | TRBJ2-7 | TRBV7-9 | . | 19 | CASSFPTGTSAQTGYEQYF | TGTGCCAGCAGCTTCCCCACCGGGACTAGCGCCCAGACGGGGTACGAGCAGTACTTC
. | TRBJ1-1 | TRBV19 | . | 16 | CASSIGYVRAGTEAFF | TGTGCCAGTAGTATAGGCTATGTCAGGGCTGGCACTGAAGCTTTCTTT
. | TRBJ2-2 | TRBV10-1 | few | 14 | CASSSDWNTGELFF | TGCGCCAGCAGTTCCGACTGGAACACCGGGGAGCTGTTTTTT
TRBD2 | TRBJ2-3 | TRBV7-9 | few | 14 | CASALAGGTDTQYF | TGTGCCAGCGCACTAGCGGGGGGCACAGATACGCAGTATTTT
. | TRBJ2-2 | TRBV5-4 | . | 15 | CASSSTRENTGELFF | TGTGCCAGCAGCTCGACGAGGGAGAACACCGGGGAGCTGTTTTTT
TRBD1 | TRBJ1-6 | TRBV6-1 | . | 12 | CAITGDRSPLHF | TGTGCCATCACAGGGGATAGATCACCCCTCCACTTT
TRBD1 | TRBJ2-5 | TRBV6-1 | . | 15 | CASSERTGGIETQYF | TGTGCCAGCAGTGAACGGACAGGGGGCATCGAGACCCAGTACTTC
. | TRBJ2-3 | TRBV27 | . | 11 | CASGAEDTQYF | TGTGCCAGCGGAGCGGAAGATACGCAGTATTTT
. | TRBJ2-1 | TRBV11-1 | few | 14 | CASSSPGSYNEQFF | TGTGCCAGCAGCTCCCCCGGCTCCTACAATGAGCAGTTCTTC
TRBD1 | TRBJ1-6 | TRBV20-1 | . | 15 | CSARNMGQVNSPLHF | TGCAGTGCCAGGAATATGGGACAGGTTAATTCACCCCTCCACTTT
TRBD2 | TRBJ2-7 | TRBV6-1 | . | 15 | CASRAGLAPTYEQYF | TGTGCCAGCAGGGCGGGACTAGCGCCGACCTACGAGCAGTACTTC
TRBD1 | TRBJ1-1 | TRBV10-3 | . | 14 | CASQTGSINTEAFF | TGTGCCTCCCAGACAGGGTCGATCAACACTGAAGCTTTCTTT
. | TRBJ2-3 | TRBV18 | . | 14 | CASSPPPGGDTQYF | TGTGCCAGCTCACCACCCCCAGGGGGGGATACGCAGTATTTT
. | TRBJ2-1 | TRBV28 | . | 14 | CASSLSRGPYEQFF | TGTGCCAGCAGTTTGTCCCGGGGGCCATATGAGCAGTTCTTC
TRBD2 | TRBJ2-7 | TRBV6-5 | . | 15 | CASSYRAGGFYEQYF | TGTGCCAGCAGTTACCGAGCGGGAGGATTCTACGAGCAGTACTTC
. | TRBJ2-7 | TRBV11-2 | few | 16 | CASSPPRWSGAYEQYF | TGTGCCAGCAGCCCCCCCCGCTGGTCAGGGGCCTACGAGCAGTACTTC
. | TRBJ1-2 | TRBV20-1 | . | 15 | CNTGGEGTKNYGYTF | TGCAACACTGGCGGGGAGGGCACTAAAAACTATGGCTACACCTTC
. | TRBJ1-1 | TRBV11-2 | . | 11 | CASGLHTEAFF | TGTGCCAGCGGGCTTCACACTGAAGCTTTCTTT
TRBD2 | TRBJ2-1 | TRBV7-9 | . | 16 | CASSPGGGRAIVEQFF | TGTGCCAGCAGCCCGGGCGGTGGGAGGGCCATCGTTGAGCAGTTCTTC
. | TRBJ2-4 | TRBV19 | . | 14 | CASSIFTSTNIQYF | TGTGCCAGTAGTATATTCACCAGTACGAACATTCAGTACTTC
TRBD1 | TRBJ1-2 | TRBV6-1 | . | 14 | CASSLRQGLWGYTF | TGTGCCAGCAGTCTGCGACAGGGGCTGTGGGGCTACACCTTC
. | TRBJ1-5 | TRBV7-2 | few | 13 | CASSFNSNQPQHF | TGTGCCAGCAGCTTTAATAGCAATCAGCCCCAGCATTTT
. | TRBJ2-3 | TRBV6-1 | . | 15 | CASSPVEGGTDTQYF | TGTGCCAGCAGCCCTGTTGAGGGAGGCACAGATACGCAGTATTTT
. | TRBJ1-2 | TRBV20-1 | few | 17 | CSARDYRWGITHYGYTF | TGCAGTGCTAGAGATTACCGGTGGGGAATTACCCACTATGGCTACACCTTC
. | TRBJ1-3 | TRBV12-3/TRBV12-4 | . | 24 | CASSLGRGRSYEQYFGPGGNTIYF | .
. | TRBJ1-3 | TRBV4-1 | . | 15 | CASSQEGHSGNTIYF | TGCGCCAGCAGCCAAGAGGGCCACTCTGGAAACACCATATATTTT
. | TRBJ1-5 | TRBV15 | few | 15 | CATSATYNSNQPQHF | TGTGCCACCAGCGCAACTTATAATAGCAATCAGCCCCAGCATTTT
. | TRBJ2-7 | TRBV6-1 | . | 15 | CASRLSPWSSYEQYF | TGTGCCAGCAGACTGTCGCCCTGGAGCTCCTACGAGCAGTACTTC
. | TRBJ1-1 | TRBV6-2/TRBV6-3 | . | 17 | CASSPIKPTEANTEAFF | TGTGCCAGCAGTCCCATAAAACCGACAGAAGCAAACACTGAAGCTTTCTTT
. | TRBJ2-2 | TRBV20-1 | . | 16 | CSARVRGLKYTGELFF | TGCAGTGCTAGAGTGAGGGGCCTCAAGTACACCGGGGAGCTGTTTTTT
. | TRBJ2-3 | TRBV6-5 | . | 14 | CASSYSALPATQYF | TGTGCCAGCAGTTACTCGGCACTCCCGGCAACGCAGTATTTT
. | TRBJ2-5 | TRBV6-1 | . | 15 | CASSAEGLLQETQYF | TGTGCCAGCAGTGCGGAGGGCTTACTACAAGAGACCCAGTACTTC
. | TRBJ2-3 | TRBV6-1 | . | 15 | CASTWGGGRTDTQYF | TGTGCCAGCACTTGGGGGGGCGGCCGTACAGATACGCAGTATTTT
TRBD1 | TRBJ2-6 | TRBV20-1 | . | 17 | CSAREDRVLSGANVLTF | TGCAGTGCTAGAGAGGACAGGGTCCTCTCTGGGGCCAACGTCCTGACTTTC
TRBD2 | TRBJ2-1 | TRBV28 | few | 17 | CASGRASGGAHYNEQFF | TGTGCCAGCGGGAGGGCTAGCGGGGGGGCTCACTACAATGAGCAGTTCTTC
. | TRBJ1-1 | TRBV6-4 | . | 13 | CARDLVGNTEAFF | TGTGCCAGGGACTTAGTGGGGAACACTGAAGCTTTCTTT
. | TRBJ2-3 | TRBV7-2 | few | 13 | CASSLFSTDTQYF | TGTGCCAGCAGCTTATTTAGCACAGATACGCAGTATTTT
. | TRBJ1-1 | TRBV2 | . | 11 | CASSENTEAFF | TGTGCCAGCAGTGAGAACACTGAAGCTTTCTTT
. | TRBJ2-2 | TRBV20-1 | few | 14 | CSAAKERNTGELFF | TGCAGTGCCGCCAAGGAACGGAACACCGGGGAGCTGTTTTTT
TRBD1 | TRBJ1-5 | TRBV28 | . | 17 | CASTTTQGQGFVQPQHF | TGTGCCAGCACCACTACCCAGGGACAGGGGTTTGTTCAGCCCCAGCATTTT
. | TRBJ2-7 | TRBV5-1 | once | 14 | CASSLLGASYEQYF | TGCGCCAGCAGCTTGCTCGGGGCCTCCTACGAGCAGTACTTC
TRBD1 | TRBJ2-2 | TRBV28 | . | 15 | CASSLGDRFTGELFF | TGTGCCAGCAGTCTAGGGGACAGATTCACCGGGGAGCTGTTTTTT
TRBD1 | TRBJ1-3 | TRBV6-5 | . | 14 | CASSLRQGGNTIYF | TGTGCCAGCAGTTTACGACAGGGGGGAAACACCATATATTTT
. | TRBJ2-2 | TRBV12-3/TRBV12-4 | . | 12 | CASSTRDGELFF | TGTGCCAGCAGTACCCGGGACGGGGAGCTGTTTTTT
TRBD1 | TRBJ2-2 | TRBV20-1 | . | 16 | CSATGGDGTNAGELFF | TGCAGTGCGACAGGGGGGGACGGGACGAACGCCGGGGAGCTGTTTTTT
. | TRBJ1-1 | TRBV6-1 | few | 14 | CASTRAAGNTEAFF | TGTGCCAGCACCCGAGCGGCAGGGAACACTGAAGCTTTCTTT
TRBD1 | TRBJ1-2 | TRBV6-1 | . | 15 | CASTLTGTGNYGYTF | TGTGCCAGCACCCTTACCGGGACAGGGAATTATGGCTACACCTTC
. | TRBJ2-7 | TRBV6-1 | . | 11 | CASGNSYEQYF | TGTGCCAGCGGTAATTCCTACGAGCAGTACTTC
. | TRBJ1-2 | TRBV12-3/TRBV12-4 | few | 11 | CASSLGQRGTF | TGTGCCAGCAGTTTAGGCCAGCGGGGCACCTTC